Below, 7 T cell receptor beta chains from the same sample are listed, as sequenced in a study of PD-1 blockade in classical Hodgkin lymphoma. Clones were sequenced by immunoSEQ multiplex PCR, and TCRdb holds only the in-frame ones, with some missing. The data hold some 39,000 clones, with around 80% observed a single time. The time point here: cycle 4 day 1 (C4D1), after less than 7 weeks of nivolumab. Each and every patient relapsed after autologous stem cell transplantation, and patients got differing brentuximab vedotin exposure. This sample comprised peripheral blood mononuclear cells (PBMCs), obtained before the fourth cycle of nivolumab. The receptors here all came from a human donor with classical Hodgkin lymphoma.

This sequence joins TRBV7-2 and TRBJ1-1, with 7 bases lining up with TRBD1. Germline V lookup: CDR1 SGHTA, CDR2 FQGNSA. The ends lost 2 bases at V and 1 base at J; junction bases unmatched: 7. This CDR3 comprises 16 residues. CDR3 DNA: TGTGCCAGCAGCTTATCCTCCGGGACAGCGAACACTGAAGCTTTCTTT. It encodes CASSLSSGTANTEAFF.

This clone appeared a single time. The V gene is TRBV4-3, the J gene TRBJ1-5; no firm D call. The CDR3 loop spans 13 amino acids. Trimming took 1 base from V and 5 from J, leaving 6 bases between them. The germline V gene has CDR1 LGHNA and CDR2 YSLEER. The CDR3 is CASSQGPDQPQHF. CDR3 nucleotide sequence: TGCGCCAGCAGCCAAGGTCCCGATCAGCCCCAGCATTTT.

This chain joins TRBV7-7 and TRBJ2-6, with a weak D call TRBD1 (7 bases). The CDR3 is 18 residues long. The germline CDR1 and CDR2 sequences are SSHAT and FNYEAQ (reference sequence). V was clipped by 5 bases and J by 0 bases, with 17 bases between them. The DNA of the CDR3 is TGTGCCAGCAGCCAAGAGGGGGGACAGCTCTCTGGGGCCAACGTCCTGACTTTC. Protein: CASSQEGGQLSGANVLTF.

The chain has TRBV7-2 and TRBJ1-1; 7 positions agree with TRBD1. CDR1 is SGHTA, CDR2 FQGNSA, per germline. The ends lost 6 bases at V and 4 bases at J; junction bases unmatched: 5. This CDR3 spans 13 amino acids. The CDR3 bases are TGTGCCAGCAGTACCCAGGGGGGCACTGAAGCTTTCTTT. Translating gives CASSTQGGTEAFF. Looking up the rest from reference TRBV7-2 and TRBJ1-1 gives the full variable domain: GAGVSQSPSNKVTEKGKDVELRCDPISGHTALYWYRQSLGQGLEFLIYFQGNSAPDKSGLPSDRFSAERTGGSVSTLTIQRTQQEDSAVYLCASSTQGGTEAFFGQGTRLTVV.

This chain joins TRBV5-6 and TRBJ2-2, with D perhaps TRBD1 or TRBD2 (5 bases each). The CDR3 extends over 16 amino acids. Deletions cut 10 bases from V and 6 bases from J, with 25 bases between. Germline loops: CDR1 SGHDT, CDR2 YYEEEE. The CDR3, as DNA: TGTGCCGCAGGGTCGTGGGGAGTTACGCCCTCCGGGGAGCTGTTTTTT. Translated: CAAGSWGVTPSGELFF.

The V gene is TRBV7-7, the J gene TRBJ2-3; D possibly matches TRBD1 or TRBD2 (5 bases each). This CDR3 contains 15 residues. Trimming took 1 base from V and 3 from J, leaving 11 bases between them. Germline-derived CDR1 and CDR2 are SSHAT and FNYEAQ (reference sequence). In DNA, the CDR3 is TGTGCCAGCAGCTTAGGGGTAGGGGAGACAGATACGCAGTATTTT. Amino acid sequence: CASSLGVGETDTQYF.

The chain links TRBV27 to TRBJ2-1; D possibly corresponds to TRBD1 (5 bases). Germline V gene data show CDR1 as MNHEY and CDR2 as SMNVEV (reference sequence). The CDR3 extends over 13 amino acids. V was clipped by 6 bases and J by 4 bases, with 10 bases between them. The CDR3 DNA reads TGTGCCAGCAGGGAACAGGTTTACAATGAGCAGTTCTTC. It is translated as CASREQVYNEQFF.